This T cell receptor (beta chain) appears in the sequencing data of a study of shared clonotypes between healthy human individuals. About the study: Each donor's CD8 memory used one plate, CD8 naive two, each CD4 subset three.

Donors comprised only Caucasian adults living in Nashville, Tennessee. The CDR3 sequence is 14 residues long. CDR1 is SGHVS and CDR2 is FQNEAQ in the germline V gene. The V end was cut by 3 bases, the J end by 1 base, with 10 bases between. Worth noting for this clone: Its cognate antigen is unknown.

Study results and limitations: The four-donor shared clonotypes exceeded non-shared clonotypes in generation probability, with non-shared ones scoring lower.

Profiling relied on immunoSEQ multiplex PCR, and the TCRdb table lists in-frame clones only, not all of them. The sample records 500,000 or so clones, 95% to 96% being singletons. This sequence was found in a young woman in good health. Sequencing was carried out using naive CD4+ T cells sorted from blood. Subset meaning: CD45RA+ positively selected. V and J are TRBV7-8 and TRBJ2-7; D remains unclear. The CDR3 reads CASSLIMESYEQYF. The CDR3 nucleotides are TGTGCCAGCAGCTTGATCATGGAGTCCTACGAGCAGTACTTC.